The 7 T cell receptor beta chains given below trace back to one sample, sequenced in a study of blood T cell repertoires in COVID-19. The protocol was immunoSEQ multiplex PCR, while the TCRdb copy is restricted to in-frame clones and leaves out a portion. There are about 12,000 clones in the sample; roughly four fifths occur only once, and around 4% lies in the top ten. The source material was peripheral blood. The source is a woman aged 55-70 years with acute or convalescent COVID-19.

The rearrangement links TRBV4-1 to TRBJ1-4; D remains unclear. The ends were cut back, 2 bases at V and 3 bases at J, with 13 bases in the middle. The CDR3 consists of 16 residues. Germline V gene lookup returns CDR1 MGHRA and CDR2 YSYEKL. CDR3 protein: CASSQSGPLANEKLFF. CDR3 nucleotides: TGCGCCAGCAGCCAAAGCGGTCCCCTGGCTAATGAAAAACTGTTTTTT.

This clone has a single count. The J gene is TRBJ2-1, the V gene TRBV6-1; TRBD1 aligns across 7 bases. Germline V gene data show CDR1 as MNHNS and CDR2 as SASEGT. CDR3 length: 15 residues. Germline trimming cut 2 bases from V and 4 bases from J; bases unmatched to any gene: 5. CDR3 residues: CASSELWDSYNEQFF. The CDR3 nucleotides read TGTGCCAGCAGTGAACTGTGGGACAGTTACAATGAGCAGTTCTTC.

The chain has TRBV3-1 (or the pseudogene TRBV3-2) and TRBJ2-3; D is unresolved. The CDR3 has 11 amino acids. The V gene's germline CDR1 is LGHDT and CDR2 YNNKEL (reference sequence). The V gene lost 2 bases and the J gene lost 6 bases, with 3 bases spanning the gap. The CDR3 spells CASSQLDTQYF. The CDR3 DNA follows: TGTGCCAGCAGCCAACTGGATACGCAGTATTTT.

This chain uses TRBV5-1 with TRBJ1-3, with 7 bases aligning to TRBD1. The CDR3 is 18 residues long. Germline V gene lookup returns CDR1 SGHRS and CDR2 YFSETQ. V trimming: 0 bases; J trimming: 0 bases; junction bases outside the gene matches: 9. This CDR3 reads CASSLGWGTDLSGNTIYF. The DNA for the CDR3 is TGCGCCAGCAGCTTGGGGTGGGGGACAGACCTCTCTGGAAACACCATATATTTT.

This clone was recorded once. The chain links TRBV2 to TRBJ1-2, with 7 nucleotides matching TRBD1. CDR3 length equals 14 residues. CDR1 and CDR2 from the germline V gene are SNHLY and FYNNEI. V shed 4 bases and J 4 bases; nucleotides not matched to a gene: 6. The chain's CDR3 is CASSAHGQAYGYTF. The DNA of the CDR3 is TGTGCCAGCAGTGCTCACGGACAGGCCTATGGCTACACCTTC.

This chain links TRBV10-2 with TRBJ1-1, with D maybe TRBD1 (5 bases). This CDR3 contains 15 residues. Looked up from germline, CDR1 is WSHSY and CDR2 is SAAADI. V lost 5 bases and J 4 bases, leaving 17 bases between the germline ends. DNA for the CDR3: TGCGCCAGCAGTTATTCGGGGGAAGGGATCACTGAAGCTTTCTTT. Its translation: CASSYSGEGITEAFF.

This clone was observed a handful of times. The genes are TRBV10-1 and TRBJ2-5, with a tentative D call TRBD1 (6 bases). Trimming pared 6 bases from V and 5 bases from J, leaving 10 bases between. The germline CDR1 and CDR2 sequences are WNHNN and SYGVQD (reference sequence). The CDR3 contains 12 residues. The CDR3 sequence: CASSSGDETQYF. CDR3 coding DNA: TGCGCCAGCAGCTCAGGGGACGAGACCCAGTACTTC.